Below are 22 T cell receptor beta chains sequenced from a single sample in a study of PD-1 blockade in classical Hodgkin lymphoma. With no exception, relapse followed autologous stem cell transplantation in all patients, and brentuximab vedotin exposure varied. TCRdb's table, derived via immunoSEQ multiplex PCR, lists solely in-frame clones and lacks some. The sample consists of 95,000 to 100,000 clones, about 89% of them appearing once. The sequencing used peripheral blood mononuclear cells (PBMCs), collected before the second cycle of nivolumab. The receptors stem from a human donor with classical Hodgkin lymphoma.

J is TRBJ1-4 and V is TRBV30; 7 nucleotides line up with TRBD1. V gave up 4 bases and J gave up 10 bases; unmatched junction bases: 15. Germline CDR1 GTSNPN, CDR2 SVGIG (reference sequence). The CDR3 length is 15 residues. CDR3 protein: CAWTLNLGGQRKLFF. CDR3 DNA sequence: TGTGCCTGGACCCTCAATCTAGGGGGCCAGAGAAAACTGTTTTTT.

This chain connects TRBV5-6 to TRBJ2-7; D is unclear. The CDR3 spans 13 residues. Trimming left V 4 bases short and J 3 bases short, with 11 bases between. Looked up from germline, CDR1 is SGHDT and CDR2 is YYEEEE. Written as DNA, the CDR3 is TGTGCCAGCAGCAGAGGCGATTTCTACGAGCAGTACTTC. This encodes CASSRGDFYEQYF.

The chain links TRBV7-6 to TRBJ1-4, with 10 bases fitting TRBD1. In germline, CDR1 is SGHVS, CDR2 FNYEAQ. The CDR3 is made up of 14 amino acids. Trimming cost V 5 bases and J 6 bases; bases outside gene matches: 3. This chain's CDR3 is CASSRQGADEKLFF. Here the CDR3 DNA reads TGTGCCAGCAGCCGACAGGGGGCTGATGAAAAACTGTTTTTT.

This clone was counted once. The genes are TRBV6-5 and TRBJ2-1; no firm D call. The germline CDR1 and CDR2 sequences are MNHEY and SVGAGI. V lost 7 bases to trimming and J lost 4 bases, with 11 bases between them. CDR3 length equals 13 residues. The CDR3 region is CASTKDPYNEQFF. In nucleotides, the CDR3 is TGTGCCAGCACCAAAGACCCATACAATGAGCAGTTCTTC.

The chain's CDR3 is CASSSTGTGVVEQYF. The CDR3 DNA reads TGCGCCAGCAGCTCCACCGGGACAGGGGTTGTCGAGCAGTACTTC. The chain is built from TRBV5-1 and TRBJ2-7, with 10 bases fitting TRBD1. The V gene end was trimmed by 3 bases and the J gene end by 6 bases; junction bases not matched to a gene: 9. In germline, CDR1 is SGHRS, CDR2 YFSETQ. The CDR3 covers 15 residues. Full variable domain (rest looked up from reference TRBV5-1 and TRBJ2-7): KAGVTQTPRYLIKTRGQQVTLSCSPISGHRSVSWYQQTPGQGLQFLFEYFSETQRNKGNFPGRFSGRQFSNSRSEMNVSTLELGDSALYLCASSSTGTGVVEQYFGPGTRLTVT.

This clone was detected once. This chain uses TRBV28 with TRBJ1-2, with TRBD1 matching over 8 bases. With V trimmed by 4 bases and J by 6 bases, 10 bases remained unmatched. The CDR3 consists of 15 residues. The germline V gene has CDR1 MDHEN and CDR2 SYDVKM. CDR3 DNA: TGTGCCAGCAGTTACGGACAGGGAGGAAAACATGGCTACACCTTC. It is translated as CASSYGQGGKHGYTF.

V usage is TRBV5-6 and J usage is TRBJ1-5; possible D gene TRBD1, 6 bases. This CDR3 comprises 15 residues. Germline CDR1 and CDR2: SGHDT and YYEEEE. Trimming shortened V by 4 bases and J by 5 bases, and 16 bases separated the two germline ends. The CDR3 loop is CASSAGGRSYQPQHF. CDR3 nucleotides: TGTGCCAGCAGCGCTGGGGGCAGGTCTTATCAGCCCCAGCATTTT.

This chain joins TRBV5-5 and TRBJ2-5, with TRBD2 identical over 9 bases. This CDR3 region has 18 residues. Germline CDR1 and CDR2: SGHKS and YYEKEE (reference sequence). J lost 5 bases, V lost 4 bases, and 18 bases had no gene match. In DNA, the CDR3 is TGTGCCAGCAGCCCCCCACGGCGGGGGGGCGGTGGTCGGGAGACCCAGTACTTC. This encodes CASSPPRRGGGGRETQYF.

CDR3 nucleotides: TGTGCCAGCAGCTTAGATTTAGGATACGAGCAGTACTTC. Residues: CASSLDLGYEQYF. V is TRBV11-3 and J is TRBJ2-7; D unresolved. Germline CDR1 is SGHNT and CDR2 is YENEEA. With 0 bases removed from V and 4 bases from J, the gap between germline ends came to 7 bases. This CDR3 comprises 13 residues.

V and J are TRBV5-4 and TRBJ2-2; TRBD1 is a possible D gene (6 bases). Germline V CDR1 and CDR2: SGHNT, YYREEE (reference sequence). Trimming left V 2 bases short and J 4 bases short, with 12 bases between. This CDR3 has 15 residues. The CDR3 reads CASSLPGQVTGELFF. The CDR3 DNA reads TGTGCCAGCAGCTTACCGGGACAAGTCACCGGGGAGCTGTTTTTT.

The V and J genes are TRBV4-3 and TRBJ1-4, with 7 bases fitting TRBD1. Unmatched junction bases numbered 7, after V lost 9 bases and J lost 6 bases. CDR3 length: 13 amino acids. Germline CDR1 reads LGHNA; CDR2 reads YSLEER. In DNA form, the CDR3 reads TGCGCCAGAGATGGGACAGCAGATGAAAAACTGTTTTTT. Its protein product is CARDGTADEKLFF.

The chain uses TRBV7-6 and TRBJ2-1, with TRBD2 matching over 7 bases. This CDR3 contains 18 residues. Germline V lookup: CDR1 SGHVS, CDR2 FNYEAQ. V trimming: 0 bases; J trimming: 1 base; junction bases outside the gene matches: 9. The CDR3 loop reads CASSLAGAGALSYNEQFF. The CDR3 DNA is TGTGCCAGCAGCTTAGCGGGTGCGGGAGCCCTATCCTACAATGAGCAGTTCTTC. Filled out from reference TRBV7-6 and TRBJ2-1, the complete variable domain reads GAGVSQSPRYKVTKRGQDVALRCDPISGHVSLYWYRQALGQGPEFLTYFNYEAQQDKSGLPNDRFSAERPEGSISTLTIQRTEQRDSAMYRCASSLAGAGALSYNEQFFGPGTRLTVL.

The sample holds one count of this clone. CDR3 bases: TGTGCCAGCAGTTTAGCAGCGGGTTCCCAAGAGACCCAGTACTTC. Protein product: CASSLAAGSQETQYF. The chain employs TRBV27 and TRBJ2-5, with D possibly matching TRBD2 (6 bases). CDR1 and CDR2 (germline): MNHEY, SMNVEV (reference sequence). The V end was cut by 2 bases, the J end by 1 base, with 11 bases between. This CDR3 spans 15 amino acids.

V usage is TRBV13 and J usage is TRBJ2-1, with 7 bases fitting TRBD2. There are 12 residues in the CDR3. Germline-derived CDR1 and CDR2 are PRHDT and FYEKMQ (reference sequence). J was trimmed by 8 bases and V by 10 bases; bases with no gene match: 8. The CDR3 reads CATSGGGHEQFF. CDR3 DNA: TGTGCCACCTCGGGAGGAGGCCATGAGCAGTTCTTC.

This chain connects TRBV6-5 to TRBJ1-2, with D tentatively TRBD1 (5 bases). Trimming took off 10 bases at V and 3 bases at J, with 15 bases between the two ends. The germline V gene has CDR1 MNHEY and CDR2 SVGAGI. There are 13 residues in the CDR3. The CDR3, as DNA: TGTGCCACCCGCCGCGACAGAGACTATGGCTACACCTTC. It encodes CATRRDRDYGYTF.

The chain carries TRBV2 and TRBJ2-7, with unresolved D. This CDR3 is built from 8 residues. V gave up 8 bases and J gave up 4 bases, with 0 bases separating them. Germline V lookup: CDR1 SNHLY, CDR2 FYNNEI. The DNA of the CDR3 is TGTGCCAGCTACGAGCAGTACTTC. As protein: CASYEQYF.

The chain is built from TRBV18 and TRBJ2-7; possibly TRBD2 for D (5 bases). Germline values: CDR1 KGHSH, CDR2 LQKENI. The V end lost 0 bases, the J end lost 6 bases, and 12 bases lay between the germline ends. The length of the CDR3 is 14 residues. The CDR3 DNA sequence: TGTGCCAGCTCACCACCGAGTAGCGAGGGCGAGCAGTACTTC. Translating gives CASSPPSSEGEQYF.

CDR3 sequence (DNA): TGTGCCAGCAGCGTAGGCGGGAACTCCTACGAGCAGTACTTC. Translated: CASSVGGNSYEQYF. The gene calls are TRBV9 and TRBJ2-7, with D possibly TRBD2 on 6 matching bases. Trimming removed 0 bases at V and 0 bases at J, with 7 bases between. Per germline, CDR1 SGDLS and CDR2 YYNGEE. The length of the CDR3 is 14 residues.

The table lists this clone with a few counts. The rearrangement links TRBV11-2 to TRBJ1-1; TRBD1 agrees at 7 bases. There are 15 residues in the CDR3. Germline values: CDR1 SGHAT, CDR2 FQNNGV. Losses at the gene ends were 3 bases for V and 1 base for J; bases not matched to a gene: 5. In DNA, the CDR3 is TGTGCCAGCAGCTTGGAGGGGGCGAGGAACACTGAAGCTTTCTTT. It encodes CASSLEGARNTEAFF.

The CDR3 spells CASRLGQGGYGEAFF. The CDR3 coding sequence is TGCGCCAGCAGACTCGGACAGGGAGGGTATGGTGAAGCTTTCTTT. The chain uses TRBV5-1 and TRBJ1-1; TRBD1 matches 8 bases. The CDR3 runs 15 residues. V was pared by 5 bases and J by 7 bases, with 13 bases of the junction left unmatched. Germline lookup yields CDR1 SGHRS and CDR2 YFSETQ. The variable domain in full, with the rest retrieved from reference TRBV5-1 and TRBJ1-1, is KAGVTQTPRYLIKTRGQQVTLSCSPISGHRSVSWYQQTPGQGLQFLFEYFSETQRNKGNFPGRFSGRQFSNSRSEMNVSTLELGDSALYLCASRLGQGGYGEAFFGQGTRLTVV.

The J gene is TRBJ2-5, the V gene TRBV27, with a possible D match to TRBD2 (7 bases). V was pared by 6 bases and J by 0 bases, with 17 bases between. The CDR3 sequence is 16 residues long. Per germline, CDR1 MNHEY and CDR2 SMNVEV (reference sequence). The CDR3 coding sequence is TGTGCCAGCAGCCCCCTGGAGGGGGGGCACCAAGAGACCCAGTACTTC. It translates to CASSPLEGGHQETQYF.

The rearrangement links TRBV5-1 to TRBJ1-6; D is uncertain. The germline V and J ends were trimmed by 0 bases and 0 bases, with 4 bases remaining between them. The CDR3 consists of 15 residues. Germline CDR1 and CDR2: SGHRS and YFSETQ. Here the CDR3 DNA reads TGCGCCAGCAGCTTGGGAGGCTCCTATAATTCACCCCTCCACTTT. The encoded protein is CASSLGGSYNSPLHF.